This T cell receptor beta chain was captured by sequencing in a study of T cell changes during pregnancy in multiple sclerosis. Trimming took 3 bases from V and 0 from J; bases not matched to a gene: 5. In germline, CDR1 is SGDLS, CDR2 YYNGEE. The CDR3 runs to 18 residues. Clones were sequenced by immunoSEQ multiplex PCR, and TCRdb holds only the in-frame ones, with some missing. The repertoire holds around 88,000 clones, with approximately 93% as singletons. The receptor comes from a female donor with multiple sclerosis, enrolled in a pregnancy study. The rearrangement uses TRBV9 and TRBJ2-3; 15 bases line up with TRBD2. The sequences come from peripheral blood, collected in the first trimester of pregnancy. The CDR3 nucleotides are TGTGCCAGCAGCGGGACTAGCGGGGGGGTCTTCAGCACAGATACGCAGTATTTT. Amino acids: CASSGTSGGVFSTDTQYF.